What follows are 27 T cell receptor beta chains derived from one specimen sequenced in a study of lymphopenia after photon versus proton radiotherapy. Method: immunoSEQ multiplex PCR; TCRdb's copy keeps in-frame clones and lacks some. The sample consists of about 40,000 clones, over 75% of them appearing once. This specimen consisted of peripheral blood, obtained from a patient treated with proton-based radiotherapy. The receptors originated from a woman between 65 and 79 years old with pancreatic cancer.

The V gene is TRBV15, the J gene TRBJ2-4, with 7 bases aligning to TRBD1. CDR1 and CDR2 from the germline V gene are LNHNV and YYDKDF (reference sequence). With V trimmed by 1 base and J by 3 bases, 0 bases remained unmatched. The CDR3 extends over 14 amino acids. CDR3 coding DNA: TGTGCCACCAGCAGAGCAGGGGGCAAAAACATTCAGTACTTC. It translates to CATSRAGGKNIQYF.

For this clone: At one boundary the junction diverges from the germline segment, which might be a read error. CDR3 in DNA: TGTGCCAGCAGACCAGACATTACTGGGAACACCATATATTTT. Translating gives CASRPDITGNTIYF. V usage is TRBV5-6 and J usage is TRBJ1-3; D gene unclear. CDR3 length equals 14 residues. Germline V lookup: CDR1 SGHDT, CDR2 YYEEEE. Combining the CDR3 with reference TRBV5-6 and TRBJ1-3 gives the whole variable domain DAGVTQSPTHLIKTRGQQVTLRCSPKSGHDTVSWYQQALGQGPQFIFQYYEEEERQRGNFPDRFSGHQFPNYSSELNVNALLLGDSALYLCASRPDITGNTIYFGEGSWLTVV.

The chain combines TRBV27 with TRBJ2-1; 9 bases agree with TRBD2. Germline V CDR1 and CDR2: MNHEY, SMNVEV (reference sequence). V lost 5 bases, J lost 7 bases, and 12 bases stayed unmatched. This CDR3 is built from 16 residues. DNA for the CDR3: TGTGCCAGCAGTCCTCGATTGGCGGGAGGGAAAAATGAGCAGTTCTTC. Residues: CASSPRLAGGKNEQFF.

The genes are TRBV28 and TRBJ2-3; no firm D call. The CDR3 is made up of 12 amino acids. V shed 5 bases and J shed 7 bases, with 10 bases lying between them. Germline V lookup: CDR1 MDHEN, CDR2 SYDVKM. This CDR3 is CASSPRENTQYF. The CDR3 DNA is TGTGCCAGCAGTCCGAGAGAGAATACGCAGTATTTT.

The chain recombines TRBV18 with TRBJ1-3, with TRBD1 identical over 7 bases. Trimming at V came to 3 bases and at J to 0 bases, leaving 8 bases not matched to a gene. CDR3 length equals 17 residues. Germline lookup yields CDR1 KGHSH and CDR2 LQKENI. For the CDR3, the DNA is TGTGCCAGCTCACCGAGGGGGCCTCAGAGCTCTGGAAACACCATATATTTT. Encoded protein: CASSPRGPQSSGNTIYF.

V is TRBV5-4 and J is TRBJ2-3; D unresolved. The germline gives CDR1 SGHNT, CDR2 YYREEE (reference sequence). The ends were cut back, 1 base at V and 2 bases at J, with 8 bases in the middle. CDR3 size: 14 residues. This CDR3 reads CASSLSTSTDTQYF. CDR3 sequence (DNA): TGTGCCAGCAGCTTGTCGACTTCCACAGATACGCAGTATTTT.

This clone was seen a single time. This sequence joins TRBV18 and TRBJ2-3, with 16 bases identical to TRBD2. CDR1 is KGHSH and CDR2 is LQKENI in the germline V gene. V was pared by 4 bases and J by 3 bases, with 13 bases of the junction left unmatched. This CDR3 spans 20 amino acids. The CDR3, as DNA: TGTGCCAGCTCACGATCGGGACTAGCGGGAGGGCCCTCTGTGACAGATACGCAGTATTTT. Translating gives CASSRSGLAGGPSVTDTQYF.

The chain is built from TRBV28 and TRBJ1-2, with D uncertain. Germline loops: CDR1 MDHEN, CDR2 SYDVKM. Deletions cut 3 bases from V and 4 bases from J, with 6 bases between. This CDR3 has 12 amino acids. CDR3 sequence (DNA): TGTGCCAGCAGTTTCCCACTCTATGGCTACACCTTC. Encoded protein: CASSFPLYGYTF.

The chain couples TRBV11-2 to TRBJ2-7; 8 nucleotides align to TRBD1. Germline assignment: CDR1 SGHAT and CDR2 FQNNGV. Trimming cost V 5 bases and J 2 bases; bases outside gene matches: 2. There are 13 residues in the CDR3. For the CDR3, the DNA is TGTGCCAGCAGCCCGGGACAGGCCTACGAGCAGTACTTC. Its translation: CASSPGQAYEQYF.

The V call is TRBV30, the J call TRBJ1-6; 9 bases are shared with TRBD1. This CDR3 has 15 residues. With 1 base clipped from V and 7 bases from J, the junction kept 5 bases outside the gene matches. Per germline, CDR1 GTSNPN and CDR2 SVGIG (reference sequence). CDR3 sequence reads: CAWSEGGTGNSPLHF. CDR3 coding DNA: TGTGCCTGGAGTGAAGGTGGGACAGGGAATTCACCCCTCCACTTT.

This chain connects TRBV6-1 to TRBJ1-1, with D maybe TRBD1 (6 bases). This CDR3 comprises 16 residues. Germline assignment: CDR1 MNHNS and CDR2 SASEGT. V shed 2 bases and J shed 1 base, with 14 bases lying between them. The CDR3: CASSESIKGGNTEAFF. The CDR3 DNA is TGTGCCAGCAGTGAATCTATTAAAGGGGGGAACACTGAAGCTTTCTTT.

V is TRBV25-1 and J is TRBJ1-1; D is perhaps TRBD1 (5 bases). The germline V gene has CDR1 MGHDK and CDR2 SYGVNS. V was shortened by 5 bases and J by 10 bases, with 11 bases between the two germline ends. The CDR3 has 11 amino acids. The CDR3 sequence: CASSKGSGAFF. CDR3 DNA sequence: TGTGCCAGCAGTAAGGGGTCGGGAGCTTTCTTT.

This CDR3 reads CASSTNSGTSTDTQYF. CDR3 bases: TGTGCCAGCTCAACCAATAGCGGAACTAGCACAGATACGCAGTATTTT. This chain links TRBV18 with TRBJ2-3, with D perhaps matching TRBD2 (6 bases). Germline CDR1 reads KGHSH; CDR2 reads LQKENI. V dropped 5 bases and J dropped 0 bases, with 15 bases sitting between them. CDR3 length equals 16 residues.

The genes are TRBV28 and TRBJ2-3, with TRBD2 matching over 12 bases. CDR3 length: 17 residues. The germline CDR1 and CDR2 sequences are MDHEN and SYDVKM. Trimming at V came to 3 bases and at J to 1 base, leaving 5 bases not matched to a gene. CDR3 sequence reads: CASSLETSGGRTDTQYF. Here the CDR3 DNA reads TGTGCCAGCAGTTTGGAGACTAGCGGGGGACGCACAGATACGCAGTATTTT.

The V and J genes are TRBV28 and TRBJ2-7; D gene ambiguous. This CDR3 is built from 14 residues. The germline V and J ends were trimmed by 3 bases and 2 bases, with 11 bases remaining between them. Germline CDR1 and CDR2: MDHEN and SYDVKM. CDR3 residues: CASSFERTTYEQYF. In DNA form, the CDR3 reads TGTGCCAGCAGTTTCGAAAGGACGACCTACGAGCAGTACTTC. The full variable domain, in which reference TRBV28 and TRBJ2-7 provide the parts outside the CDR3, is DVKVTQSSRYLVKRTGEKVFLECVQDMDHENMFWYRQDPGLGLRLIYFSYDVKMKEKGDIPEGYSVSREKKERFSLILESASTNQTSMYLCASSFERTTYEQYFGPGTRLTVT.

The chain carries TRBV19 and TRBJ1-2, with no clear D. This CDR3 region has 15 residues. Trimming stripped 5 bases from V and 4 bases from J, with 17 bases between. CDR1 is LNHDA and CDR2 is SQIVND in the germline V gene (reference sequence). The CDR3 nucleotides read TGTGCCAGTAGTCCCCAAGTGACGGAAAGCTATGGCTACACCTTC. This sequence encodes CASSPQVTESYGYTF.

V gene TRBV7-3 combines with J gene TRBJ2-6; 7 positions agree with TRBD1. This CDR3 has 18 residues. Losses at the gene ends were 2 bases for V and 0 bases for J; bases not matched to a gene: 7. Germline values: CDR1 SGHTA, CDR2 FQGTGA. The chain's CDR3 is CASSLEGQILSGANVLTF. Written as DNA, the CDR3 is TGTGCCAGCAGCTTAGAGGGACAGATTCTCTCTGGGGCCAACGTCCTGACTTTC.

The gene calls are TRBV27 and TRBJ2-7, with D possibly matching TRBD1 (6 bases). Germline CDR1 and CDR2: MNHEY and SMNVEV (reference sequence). This CDR3 comprises 12 residues. Deletions cut 6 bases from V and 6 bases from J, with 12 bases between. The CDR3 DNA follows: TGTGCCAGCAGCTTGGGGGCGCCCGAGCAGTACTTC. Its protein is CASSLGAPEQYF.

This sequence joins TRBV6-5 and TRBJ1-1, with 7 positions matching TRBD1. V shed 8 bases, J shed 5 bases, and the junction held 11 bases outside the gene matches. This CDR3 is 14 amino acids long. CDR1 is MNHEY, CDR2 SVGAGI, per germline. The CDR3 sequence: CASAYTGAITEAFF. The DNA for the CDR3 is TGTGCCAGCGCTTACACAGGGGCAATAACTGAAGCTTTCTTT.

V usage is TRBV18 and J usage is TRBJ1-6; TRBD1 matches at 8 bases. The CDR3 length is 17 residues. The junction had 7 bases not matched to a gene; V was cut back by 1 base and J by 5 bases. Germline assignment: CDR1 KGHSH and CDR2 LQKENI. The CDR3 nucleotides are TGTGCCAGCTCACCACAACGAGACAGGGGTCATAATTCACCCCTCCACTTT. Encoded protein: CASSPQRDRGHNSPLHF.

The chain couples TRBV6-5 to TRBJ1-1; tentative D call: TRBD1 (5 bases). With 6 bases removed from V and 3 bases from J, the gap between germline ends came to 17 bases. There are 15 residues in the CDR3. Per germline, CDR1 MNHEY and CDR2 SVGAGI. CDR3 residues: CASSRREVGDTEAFF. The CDR3 DNA sequence: TGTGCCAGCAGCCGCCGAGAAGTGGGGGACACTGAAGCTTTCTTT.

This chain uses TRBV7-9 with TRBJ1-1; 7 bases match TRBD1. V was pared by 3 bases and J by 2 bases, with 3 bases of the junction left unmatched. The CDR3 has 14 residues. Germline CDR1 reads SEHNR; CDR2 reads FQNEAQ (reference sequence). This chain's CDR3 is CASSLTGLNTEAFF. The DNA for the CDR3 is TGTGCCAGCAGCTTGACAGGGCTAAACACTGAAGCTTTCTTT. The whole variable domain, remainder taken from reference TRBV7-9 and TRBJ1-1, is DTGVSQNPRHKITKRGQNVTFRCDPISEHNRLYWYRQTLGQGPEFLTYFQNEAQLEKSRLLSDRFSAERPKGSFSTLEIQRTEQGDSAMYLCASSLTGLNTEAFFGQGTRLTVV.

The CDR3 sequence is CASSIIAGGLTDTQYF. The CDR3 DNA follows: TGTGCCAGCAGCATCATAGCGGGGGGATTAACAGATACGCAGTATTTT. J is TRBJ2-3 and V is TRBV7-6; 10 bases line up with TRBD2. Germline V gives CDR1 SGHVS, CDR2 FNYEAQ. The CDR3 runs to 16 residues. The V gene end was trimmed by 5 bases and the J gene end by 3 bases; junction bases not matched to a gene: 8.

For this clone: Mismatch with germline at one junction end may stem from a read error. The rearrangement uses TRBV28 and TRBJ1-1, with D tentatively TRBD1 (5 bases). CDR1 and CDR2 (germline): MDHEN, SYDVKM. The CDR3 is 13 residues long. CDR3 in amino acids: CATSRPGGTEAFF. CDR3 coding DNA: TGTGCCACCAGTAGACCCGGGGGCACTGAAGCTTTCTTT.

The gene calls are TRBV20-1 and TRBJ2-5; possible D gene TRBD2, 6 bases. The CDR3 extends over 11 amino acids. Germline-derived CDR1 and CDR2 are DFQATT and SNEGSKA (reference sequence). V dropped 6 bases and J dropped 4 bases, with 9 bases sitting between them. The CDR3 nucleotides are TGCAGTGCCCCTAGCGTAGAGACCCAGTACTTC. It codes for CSAPSVETQYF.

The chain is built from TRBV6-5 and TRBJ1-6; no clear D gene. Per germline, CDR1 MNHEY and CDR2 SVGAGI. Between the trimmed V and J ends, which lost 6 bases and 7 bases, there was a span of 7 bases. The CDR3 has 12 residues. CDR3 sequence (DNA): TGTGCCAGCAGGGTTTTGAATTCACCCCTCCACTTT. Translation gives CASRVLNSPLHF.

CDR3 protein: CASSLAPGQGLQNTQYF. The CDR3 nucleotides are TGCGCCAGCAGCTTGGCTCCGGGACAGGGATTACAAAATACGCAGTATTTT. V is TRBV5-1 and J is TRBJ2-3; 9 bases are shared with TRBD1. From germline, CDR1 is SGHRS and CDR2 YFSETQ. This CDR3 is built from 17 residues. Trimming at V came to 0 bases and at J to 7 bases, leaving 12 bases not matched to a gene. The full variable domain, with the rest looked up from reference TRBV5-1 and TRBJ2-3, is KAGVTQTPRYLIKTRGQQVTLSCSPISGHRSVSWYQQTPGQGLQFLFEYFSETQRNKGNFPGRFSGRQFSNSRSEMNVSTLELGDSALYLCASSLAPGQGLQNTQYFGPGTRLTVL.